Detailed here is one TCR beta chain. No cognate antigen has been identified for it. Qualities for individual bases were not recorded, and no much larger clone is one base off. At the junction V is shortened by 6 bases and J by 1 base, with 16 bases in between. There are 16 amino acids in the CDR3, from cysteine to phenylalanine inclusive. The read is trimmed to its CDR3 DNA, 48 bases read in frame from base 1. Looking up the germline V gene yields CDR1 MDHEN and CDR2 SYDVKM. This sample was taken from a study of shared clonotypes between healthy human individuals (dated by TCRdb to between 2020 and 2021). With respect to the entire study: A few men and a couple of women, aged 18 to 49 years, made up the cohort. Per donor, leukapheresis produced somewhere between about 0.9 and 9 billion PBMCs. To estimate repertoire size and how much clonotypes are shared between individuals, the study performed deep sequencing of blood TCR repertoires from roughly five healthy adults. Different laboratories and diverse techniques were used to prepare libraries and sequence TCR repertoires, to increase sequencing depth and limit assay-specific biases. For each donor, three plates each were used for CD4 naive and CD4 memory, two plates were used for CD8 naive, and one plate was used for CD8 memory. Overall study outcomes, separate from this receptor: Incomplete sequencing was indicated by rarefaction of sorted-subset datasets, despite the large sequencing depth. The small number of donors limited the genetic and exposure-history diversity represented. Across a handful of donors, 5% to 6% of naive CD4, roughly 3.3% of naive CD8, about 2% of memory CD4, and approximately 0.4% of memory CD8 clonotypes were shared. Naive subsets generally had larger estimated clonotype richness than memory subsets. Compared with non-shared clonotypes, clonotypes shared by all four sorted-subset donors had higher generation probabilities. Sampling was restricted to blood, and TCR repertoires in tissue are likely to differ from TCR repertoires in blood. Based on pairwise subsampling, the degree of clonotype sharing among donors was expected to be affected by sequencing depth.

Using the deep immunoSEQ assay, multiplex PCR amplified TCR CDR3 regions from genomic DNA. Extracted genomic DNA from each cell subset was distributed evenly across all wells of several immunoSEQ 96-well plates, and each plate was treated as a replicate. For sorted subsets, approximately 190 ng genomic DNA, equal to 30,000 to 35,000 T cell genomes, was loaded into each replicate PCR. Purified libraries were measured with a Qubit 3.0 fluorometer, size-checked on a Bioanalyzer 2100, and measured again with the KAPA Library Quantification kit. Every immunoSEQ 96-well plate was sequenced on a dedicated single-read 150-cycle Illumina NextSeq 550 flow cell. In the authors' own workflow: The immunoSEQ output contained only junctional sequences without quality scores, so filtering could not match that applied to full-length reads. Sequences were annotated with PyIR, a Python wrapper for IgBLAST v1.9, using IMGT germline references to assign V/J genes and CDR3. Reads were removed for weak V/J assignments (E-value above 1e-6), missing CDR3, stop codons, out-of-frame junctions, or ambiguous translated residues. V3J clonotypes were defined as sequences sharing the same inferred V gene, J gene, and CDR3 amino acid sequence. To compute the percentage overlap between repertoires, the number of shared unique clonotypes was divided by the size of the smaller repertoire. RTK rarefaction, the Chao1 estimator, and Recon v2.1 estimates of unobserved clonotypes were used to assess repertoire richness. OLGA was used to compute generation probabilities for all TCRbeta clonotypes that the gDNA method yielded from several donors. In TCRdb, the immuneACCESS table is reduced to in-frame sequences with V and J assigned. These tables do not hold every clone; where another copy was compared, an unresolved V gene accounts for under half, and the others remain unexplained. V, J and clone size are those of that table, while D and trimming were read from the DNA. For this sample the table gives approximately 2.5 million clones, of which 80% to 95% were detected only once. Jointly, the top ten make up around 0.4% of the sample.

The donors were healthy, HIV-negative adults who had no recently reported acute infections or vaccinations. Every donor was a Caucasian adult living in Nashville, Tennessee, USA. CD4+ T cells were enriched through magnetic negative selection, after which naive cells were positively selected on CD45RA and the remaining negative fraction served as the memory subset. Blood was collected by leukapheresis, and PBMCs were isolated by Ficoll-Histopaque density gradient centrifugation and then cryopreserved in liquid nitrogen vapor phase. Analytical flow cytometry was used to check the purity and quantity of each magnetically sorted T cell population. From each sorted fraction, genomic DNA was isolated and quantified by UV absorbance on a Nanodrop 2000c.

The chain couples TRBV28 to TRBJ1-3, with a tentative D gene TRBD1 over 6 matching bases. The sample taken for sequencing was naive CD4+ T cells from PBMCs. The cell subset or site label, as the study defines it: CD45RA+ positively selected. The source of this sequence is a man aged 18 to 29 in good health. Some clones in this sample may be carry-over from other donors' samples. The CDR3 has the sequence CASRPRGGQSGNTIYF. The sequenced DNA is TGTGCCAGCAGACCCCGAGGGGGGCAATCTGGAAACACCATATATTTT.